The TCR beta chain described here comes from a study of blood T cell repertoires in COVID-19. Per the study methods: Using reference gene primer amplification, nucleated cell counts were estimated. Here immunoSEQ multiplex PCR was the method, and the copy in TCRdb shows in-frame clones only, minus some. V, J and clone size are taken as reported in that table, and D and trimming were inferred from the DNA itself. The sample shows some 70,000 clones, about four fifths of them seen only once. The sequence came from a woman aged 65 to 85 with acute or convalescent COVID-19. The sample comprised peripheral blood.

CDR3 protein: CASSPSRRDGELFF. The DNA of the CDR3 is TGTGCCAGCTCACCATCGCGGCGAGACGGGGAGCTGTTTTTT. V and J are TRBV18 and TRBJ2-2; D is uncertain. Germline V gives CDR1 KGHSH, CDR2 LQKENI. The germline V and J ends were trimmed by 2 bases and 7 bases, with 11 bases remaining between them. The CDR3 runs to 14 residues.